This T cell receptor (beta chain) was observed in a study of T cells in localized non-small cell lung cancer. Study results and limitations: Overall survival was longer when the density of T cells in the blood was higher. The highest T cell clonality was in uninvolved adjacent lung, above tumor.

This clone has a single count. Its specificity is unknown. CDR1 is SEHNR, CDR2 FQNEAQ, per germline (reference sequence). The CDR3 runs 16 residues. V lost 5 bases to trimming and J lost 3 bases, with 17 bases between them. Using immunoSEQ multiplex PCR, the repertoire was profiled, and TCRdb retains in-frame clones only, with some absent. The sample records under 35,000 clones, approximately 90% being singletons. This TCR was recovered from a woman between 35 and 75 years old with stage III lung adenocarcinoma. The chain has TRBV7-9 and TRBJ2-1; possible D gene TRBD1, 7 bases. Sequencing used peripheral blood mononuclear cells, obtained before any cancer treatment. The chain's CDR3 is CASSPQGGLGYNEQFF. In DNA, the CDR3 is TGTGCCAGCAGCCCCCAGGGGGGATTGGGCTACAATGAGCAGTTCTTC.